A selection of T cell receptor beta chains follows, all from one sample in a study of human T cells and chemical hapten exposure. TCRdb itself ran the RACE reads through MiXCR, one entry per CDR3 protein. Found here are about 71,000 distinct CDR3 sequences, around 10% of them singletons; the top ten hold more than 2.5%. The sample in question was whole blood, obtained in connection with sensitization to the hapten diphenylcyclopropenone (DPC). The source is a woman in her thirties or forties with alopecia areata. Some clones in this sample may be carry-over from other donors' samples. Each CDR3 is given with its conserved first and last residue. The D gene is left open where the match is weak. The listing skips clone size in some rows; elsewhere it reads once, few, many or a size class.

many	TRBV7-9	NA	CASSLENSYNSPLHF
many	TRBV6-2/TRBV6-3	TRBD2	CASSYSGGSSIQYF
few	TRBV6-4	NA	CASSEREDTEAFF
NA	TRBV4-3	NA	CASSQESSGGYGYTF
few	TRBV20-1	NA	CSASSIVADTQYF
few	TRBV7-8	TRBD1	CASINLGTGNYEQYF
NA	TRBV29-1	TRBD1	CSAGTGTGGEQYF
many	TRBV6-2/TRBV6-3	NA	CASNTAGGRNYGYTF
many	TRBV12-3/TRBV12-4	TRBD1	CASTRGAGTVNTEAFF
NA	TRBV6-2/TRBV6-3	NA	CASSYYNTDTQYF
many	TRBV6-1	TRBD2	CASSEVGFSGLVGEQFF
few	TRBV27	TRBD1	CASSFPWTGEAFF
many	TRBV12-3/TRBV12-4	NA	CASSFDRNEQYF
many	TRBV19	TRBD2	CASSIRGGDTGELFF
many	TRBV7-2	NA	CASSLVSAVQGEQYF
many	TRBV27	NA	CASRRNIGQETQYF
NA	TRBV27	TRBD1	CASSDRGGVEPQHF
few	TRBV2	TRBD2	CASSGTSGGTDTQYF
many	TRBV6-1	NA	CASTGVGGRTGELFF
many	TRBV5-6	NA	CASSPPGAYEQYF
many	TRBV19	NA	CASSMDSLTGAGSHEAFF
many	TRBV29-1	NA	CSVSGQNYGYTF
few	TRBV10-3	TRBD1	CAINEGASSGNTIYF
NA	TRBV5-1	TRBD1	CASSLGQGASPYEQYF
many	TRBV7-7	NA	CASSLDTGQPQHF
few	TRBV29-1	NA	CSVGERNQPQHF
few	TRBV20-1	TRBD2	CSAGPPLAGATDTQYF
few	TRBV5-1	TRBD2	CASSLRLAGAETQYF
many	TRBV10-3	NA	CAISQVETFSGNTIYF